A single sample is the source of the 21 T cell receptor beta chains below, sequenced in a study of read filtering for tumor transcriptome and immune sequencing. Molecular barcoded adaptors covering alpha/delta and beta/gamma chains were used on roughly 400 ng RNA. TCRdb re-called the reads with MiXCR, one entry per CDR3 protein. The data show around 140,000 distinct CDR3 sequences, with roughly 13% seen just once and roughly 7.6% held by the top ten. The specimen was a population of CD138-negative cells sorted from bone marrow. The origin of the receptors is a donor at least 40 years old with multiple myeloma.

This clonotype was observed a few times. The chain couples TRBV7-9 to TRBJ2-5; a possible D gene is TRBD2 (6 bases). In germline, CDR1 is SEHNR, CDR2 FQNEAQ (reference sequence). This CDR3 contains 15 residues. With 1 base removed from V and 5 bases from J, the gap between germline ends came to 14 bases. In nucleotides, the CDR3 is TGTGCCAGCAGCTTAGTTTTGGGAGGAGGCGAGACCCAGTACTTC. Amino acids: CASSLVLGGGETQYF.

This clonotype was observed many times. This chain links TRBV5-1 with TRBJ1-6, with 9 bases lining up with TRBD1. CDR1 and CDR2 (germline): SGHRS, YFSETQ. Losses at the gene ends were 4 bases for V and 7 bases for J; bases not matched to a gene: 6. The CDR3 has 15 residues. CDR3 in DNA: TGCGCCAGCAGCAGCCGGACAGGGGTCAATTCACCCCTCCACTTT. Protein: CASSSRTGVNSPLHF.

In this sample, this clonotype turned up many times. CDR3 sequence: CASKLGQGETQYF. DNA for the CDR3: TGTGCCAGCAAATTGGGACAGGGTGAGACCCAGTACTTC. The J gene is TRBJ2-5, the V gene TRBV2; 9 positions agree with TRBD1. The germline V gene encodes CDR1 SNHLY and CDR2 FYNNEI. This CDR3 has 13 amino acids. J was trimmed by 5 bases and V by 7 bases; bases with no gene match: 5. Variable domain in full (rest from reference TRBV2 and TRBJ2-5): EPEVTQTPSHQVTQMGQEVILRCVPISNHLYFYWYRQILGQKVEFLVSFYNNEISEKSEIFDDQFSVERPDGSNFTLKIRSTKLEDSAMYFCASKLGQGETQYFGPGTRLLVL.

In its sample, this clonotype was seen a few times. This may arise from a read error, as a much more abundant clone is one base away. No conserved phenylalanine or tryptophan is present at the end of the CDR3, so a read error is the likely explanation. This sequence joins TRBV14 and TRBJ2-1; D is unresolved. Trimming shortened V by 1 base and J by 9 bases, and 10 bases separated the two germline ends. Per germline, CDR1 SGHDN and CDR2 FVKESK. This CDR3 is built from 13 residues. The CDR3 region is CASSQGVISEQFS. In DNA form, the CDR3 reads TGTGCCAGCAGCCAAGGGGTTATTAGTGAGCAGTTCTCC.

This clonotype was seen ten or more times. The rearrangement links TRBV18 to TRBJ1-5; 9 bases are a match to TRBD1. This CDR3 has 14 residues. Looked up from germline, CDR1 is KGHSH and CDR2 is LQKENI. Germline trimming cut 3 bases from V and 7 bases from J; bases unmatched to any gene: 4. CDR3 DNA: TGTGCCAGCTCACCCGGACAGGGGCCCCAGCCCCAGCATTTT. Protein: CASSPGQGPQPQHF.

This clonotype was found many times. The chain combines TRBV20-1 with TRBJ1-5, with a tentative D call TRBD1 (6 bases). The V gene's germline CDR1 is DFQATT and CDR2 SNEGSKA (reference sequence). The CDR3 runs to 14 residues. With 3 bases removed from V and 4 bases from J, the gap between germline ends came to 13 bases. The CDR3 DNA sequence: TGCAGTGCTAGGATATGGGGGGCAAATCAGCCCCAGCATTTT. Translation gives CSARIWGANQPQHF.

This clonotype has at least ten counts. The V and J genes are TRBV2 and TRBJ1-1, with D possibly TRBD1 on 5 matching bases. Per germline, CDR1 SNHLY and CDR2 FYNNEI. V shed 3 bases and J shed 8 bases, with 13 bases lying between them. The CDR3 covers 13 residues. DNA for the CDR3: TGTGCCAGCAGTGAGATCAGGGTTCGGGAAGCTTTCTTT. It yields the protein CASSEIRVREAFF.

This clonotype was detected ten times or more. The rearrangement links TRBV20-1 to TRBJ2-7, with 10 bases aligning to TRBD1. The CDR3 runs 17 residues. Germline loops: CDR1 DFQATT, CDR2 SNEGSKA (reference sequence). Germline trimming cut 4 bases from V and 1 base from J; bases unmatched to any gene: 13. The CDR3 protein is CSATRGTGVGRSYEQYF. The CDR3 DNA reads TGCAGTGCTACCAGAGGGACAGGGGTCGGAAGGTCCTACGAGCAGTACTTC.

Many counts were recorded for this clonotype. The V call is TRBV12-5, the J call TRBJ2-1, with unresolved D. Germline assignment: CDR1 LGHNT and CDR2 FRNRAP. This CDR3 has 14 residues. V lost 5 bases, J lost 7 bases, and 15 bases lay in between. The CDR3 spells CASGRQEGRNEQFF. The CDR3 region has the DNA TGTGCTAGTGGTAGGCAGGAAGGTAGAAATGAGCAGTTCTTC.

At least ten counts were recorded for this clonotype. The V gene is TRBV20-1, the J gene TRBJ1-4; 9 bases are a match to TRBD1. The length of the CDR3 is 13 residues. Trimming cost V 5 bases and J 8 bases; bases outside gene matches: 6. Germline assignment: CDR1 DFQATT and CDR2 SNEGSKA (reference sequence). CDR3 sequence (DNA): TGCAGTGCTGGGGACAGGGCGGGCGAAAAACTGTTTTTT. This encodes CSAGDRAGEKLFF.

This clonotype was counted at least ten times. The gene calls are TRBV19 and TRBJ2-1; D gene uncertain. Between the trimmed V and J ends, which lost 3 bases and 2 bases, there was a span of 11 bases. This CDR3 has 15 amino acids. Germline-derived CDR1 and CDR2 are LNHDA and SQIVND (reference sequence). The CDR3 bases are TGTGCCAGTAGTATTATCCCTATAACCTACAATGAGCAGTTCTTC. Residues: CASSIIPITYNEQFF.

There are many counts of this clonotype. The chain combines TRBV10-3 with TRBJ2-3, with D uncertain. Germline CDR1 ENHRY, CDR2 SYGVKD. V was shortened by 2 bases and J by 6 bases, with 15 bases between the two germline ends. This CDR3 spans 15 amino acids. The CDR3 bases are TGTGCCATCAGTGAGGTAGGCAGCCCGTCCGATACGCAGTATTTT. Its protein product is CAISEVGSPSDTQYF.

This clonotype appeared many times. This chain joins TRBV20-1 and TRBJ2-7; D might be TRBD2 (6 bases). V dropped 1 base and J dropped 4 bases, with 20 bases sitting between them. Germline CDR1 and CDR2: DFQATT and SNEGSKA (reference sequence). CDR3 length: 16 residues. The CDR3 DNA follows: TGCAGTGCTAGAGCCCGGACGACTGGAGGGAATTACGAGCAGTACTTC. It translates to CSARARTTGGNYEQYF.

On this clonotype itself: Possible read error: a much larger clone is one base away. This chain uses TRBV11-2 with TRBJ2-1; TRBD2 is a possible D gene (6 bases). Germline loops: CDR1 SGHAT, CDR2 FQNNGV. CDR3 length: 14 amino acids. CDR3 residues: CASSLVPGGGEQVF. Written as DNA, the CDR3 is TGTGCCAGCAGCTTAGTTCCCGGGGGAGGTGAGCAGGTCTTC. The entire variable domain, with the rest obtained from reference TRBV11-2 and TRBJ2-1, is as follows: EAGVAQSPRYKIIEKRQSVAFWCNPISGHATLYWYQQILGQGPKLLIQFQNNGVVDDSQLPKDRFSAERLKGVDSTLKIQPAKLEDSAVYLCASSLVPGGGEQVFGPGTRLTVL.

This clonotype has ten or more counts. The V call is TRBV5-6, the J call TRBJ2-5, with a weak D call TRBD2 (6 bases). This CDR3 has 13 amino acids. Trimming stripped 0 bases from V and 7 bases from J, with 10 bases between. CDR1 is SGHDT, CDR2 YYEEEE, per germline. The CDR3 loop reads CASSLAAAGTQYF. CDR3 sequence (DNA): TGTGCCAGCAGCTTGGCAGCAGCGGGGACCCAGTACTTC.

Concerning this clonotype: Because the CDR3 is missing its conserved closing phenylalanine or tryptophan, this is likely a read error. J is TRBJ2-5 and V is TRBV29-1; 8 bases align to TRBD2. This CDR3 region has 12 residues. The V segment lost 6 bases and the J segment 5 bases; nucleotides outside the gene matches: 5. Germline assignment: CDR1 SQVTM and CDR2 ANQGSEA. CDR3 loop: CSVSGRVETQYS. In DNA, the CDR3 is TGCAGCGTGTCCGGGAGGGTGGAGACCCAGTACTCC.

In this sample, this clonotype turned up many times. This rearrangement joins TRBV7-2 to TRBJ2-7; D gene unclear. V was cut by 3 bases and J by 1 base, with 10 bases left in between. Germline V lookup: CDR1 SGHTA, CDR2 FQGNSA. The CDR3 spans 14 residues. The CDR3 reads CASSFADISYEQYF. The CDR3 DNA reads as TGTGCCAGCAGCTTCGCCGACATTTCCTACGAGCAGTACTTC.

This clonotype was counted at least ten times. The chain couples TRBV4-3 to TRBJ1-2; D is perhaps TRBD1 (6 bases). The CDR3 loop spans 16 amino acids. With 4 bases removed from V and 4 bases from J, the gap between germline ends came to 19 bases. Germline V gene sequence: CDR1 LGHNA, CDR2 YSLEER. CDR3 DNA sequence: TGCGCCAGCAGCCCTTCGACAGGACTGAAAAGCTATGGCTACACCTTC. Amino acids: CASSPSTGLKSYGYTF.

Turning to this clonotype: One base away lies a much larger clone, so this may be a sequencing read error. This chain uses TRBV9 with TRBJ2-3; the D gene is possibly TRBD2 (5 bases). V lost 9 bases and J 6 bases, leaving 11 bases between the germline ends. The CDR3 has 11 residues. In germline, CDR1 is SGDLS, CDR2 YYNGEE. This CDR3 is CATPWRDTQYF. The CDR3 nucleotides read TGTGCCACCCCTTGGAGGGATACGCAGTATTTT. The whole variable domain, remainder taken from reference TRBV9 and TRBJ2-3, is DSGVTQTPKHLITATGQRVTLRCSPRSGDLSVYWYQQSLDQGLQFLIQYYNGEERAKGNILERFSAQQFPDLHSELNLSSLELGDSALYFCATPWRDTQYFGPGTRLTVL.

This clonotype has a handful of counts. A read error may explain this, as a much larger clone is one base away. The gene calls are TRBV6-2 or TRBV6-3 and TRBJ2-1, with D hard to call. This CDR3 has 11 residues. The V and J ends lost 8 bases and 9 bases respectively, with 11 bases between them. CDR1 is MNHEY, CDR2 SVGEGT, per germline. CDR3 coding DNA: TGTGCCAGCGGCAAGATGAGTGAGCAGTTCTTC. Translating gives CASGKMSEQFF.

Regarding this clonotype: The germline gene is not matched at one end of the junction; a read error may be the cause. The chain employs TRBV20-1 and TRBJ2-1; TRBD2 agrees at 12 bases. CDR3 length: 16 amino acids. Germline V gene sequence: CDR1 DFQATT, CDR2 SNEGSKA (reference sequence). As DNA, the CDR3 is TGCAGTGCTAGACTAGCGGGAGGGAGCTCCTACAATGAGGAGTTCTTC. It encodes CSARLAGGSSYNEEFF.